Presented here are 22 T cell receptor beta chains from one specimen sequenced in a study of blood T cell repertoires in COVID-19. The repertoire was sequenced with immunoSEQ multiplex PCR; TCRdb's copy has only in-frame clones and lacks some. The sample gives under 300,000 clones, approximately 85% of which show up once; under 5% is in the top ten. The sequenced sample consisted of peripheral blood. These receptors were taken from a man aged 50 or older with acute or convalescent COVID-19.

This sequence joins TRBV7-9 and TRBJ2-3; 9 nucleotides align to TRBD2. The germline V gene encodes CDR1 SEHNR and CDR2 FQNEAQ (reference sequence). The V and J ends lost 6 bases and 14 bases, in that order; junction bases with no gene match: 12. The CDR3 runs 13 residues. The DNA for the CDR3 is TGTGCCAGCAGTACCAATAGCGGGAGATTTTCGTATTTT. This encodes CASSTNSGRFSYF. The entire variable domain, with the rest obtained from reference TRBV7-9 and TRBJ2-3, is as follows: DTGVSQNPRHKITKRGQNVTFRCDPISEHNRLYWYRQTLGQGPEFLTYFQNEAQLEKSRLLSDRFSAERPKGSFSTLEIQRTEQGDSAMYLCASSTNSGRFSYFGPGTRLTVL.

The chain recombines TRBV3-1 (or the pseudogene TRBV3-2) with TRBJ1-2; TRBD1 agrees at 8 bases. V shed 0 bases, J shed 8 bases, and the junction held 8 bases outside the gene matches. The CDR3 is made up of 15 amino acids. Germline CDR1 is LGHDT and CDR2 is YNNKEL (reference sequence). The CDR3 sequence is CASSQDRAGGKGYTF. The CDR3 DNA sequence: TGTGCCAGCAGCCAAGACCGGGCAGGGGGCAAAGGCTACACCTTC.

The chain joins TRBV24-1 to TRBJ2-7, with 10 bases fitting TRBD1. Germline V lookup: CDR1 KGHDR, CDR2 SFDVKD. There are 14 residues in the CDR3. Trimming cost V 5 bases and J 6 bases; bases outside gene matches: 6. This chain's CDR3 is CATSATGGSGEQYF. DNA of the CDR3: TGTGCCACCAGTGCGACAGGGGGCTCGGGCGAGCAGTACTTC.

The rearrangement uses TRBV27 and TRBJ2-7; 12 bases line up with TRBD2. Germline CDR1 MNHEY, CDR2 SMNVEV (reference sequence). The V gene end was trimmed by 5 bases and the J gene end by 6 bases; junction bases not matched to a gene: 5. CDR3 length equals 14 residues. This CDR3 is CASSPSGRAREQYF. In DNA form, the CDR3 reads TGTGCCAGCAGTCCTAGCGGGAGGGCCCGCGAGCAGTACTTC.

The V call is TRBV6-5, the J call TRBJ1-6; D unresolved. There are 13 residues in the CDR3. The germline V and J ends were trimmed by 0 bases and 9 bases, with 6 bases remaining between them. The germline gives CDR1 MNHEY, CDR2 SVGAGI. Here the CDR3 DNA reads TGTGCCAGCAGTTACTCAATATCTTCACCCCTCCACTTT. Translation gives CASSYSISSPLHF.

V gene TRBV4-1 combines with J gene TRBJ1-1; 10 nucleotides line up with TRBD1. The CDR3 length is 17 residues. Looked up from germline, CDR1 is MGHRA and CDR2 is YSYEKL. The V and J ends lost 2 bases and 3 bases, in that order; junction bases with no gene match: 9. The chain's CDR3 is CASSQTRGQGSDTEAFF. The CDR3 region has the DNA TGCGCCAGCAGCCAAACGAGGGGACAGGGGTCGGACACTGAAGCTTTCTTT.

The chain has TRBV12-3 or TRBV12-4 and TRBJ1-2, with D unresolved. The CDR3 runs 13 residues. V was trimmed by 6 bases and J by 2 bases, leaving 10 bases between them. The CDR3 spells CASSPTQNYGYTF. The CDR3 bases are TGTGCCAGCAGCCCCACGCAGAACTATGGCTACACCTTC.

This chain links TRBV15 with TRBJ1-1, with TRBD1 as a possible D gene (5 bases). V lost 0 bases to trimming and J lost 1 base, with 6 bases between them. This CDR3 region has 14 residues. Germline CDR1 and CDR2: LNHNV and YYDKDF (reference sequence). CDR3 DNA: TGTGCCACCAGCAGAGACAGGGAGAACACTGAAGCTTTCTTT. As protein: CATSRDRENTEAFF.

The V call is TRBV9, the J call TRBJ2-5, with 8 bases that match TRBD2. Unmatched junction bases numbered 13, after V lost 1 base and J lost 2 bases. Germline V gives CDR1 SGDLS, CDR2 YYNGEE. The length of the CDR3 is 18 residues. The CDR3: CASSVSASGRTAQETQYF. The CDR3 DNA follows: TGTGCCAGCAGCGTAAGCGCCAGCGGGAGAACCGCGCAAGAGACCCAGTACTTC.

This clone has only a few counts. V usage is TRBV28 and J usage is TRBJ1-2; TRBD1 aligns across 7 bases. This CDR3 has 13 amino acids. Per germline, CDR1 MDHEN and CDR2 SYDVKM. V was pared by 3 bases and J by 7 bases, with 5 bases of the junction left unmatched. CDR3 residues: CASSLQYRGGYTF. The CDR3 nucleotides read TGTGCCAGCAGTTTGCAGTACAGGGGTGGCTACACCTTC.

The rearrangement joins TRBV19 to TRBJ1-3; a weak D match, TRBD1 (6 bases). V lost 5 bases to trimming and J lost 0 bases, with 14 bases between them. The CDR3 covers 16 residues. CDR1 is LNHDA and CDR2 is SQIVND in the germline V gene (reference sequence). Here the CDR3 reads CASSSDRRPSGNTIYF. As DNA, the CDR3 is TGTGCCAGTAGTTCCGACAGGAGACCCTCTGGAAACACCATATATTTT.

This clone has only a few counts. The chain carries TRBV5-1 and TRBJ2-3, with 9 bases fitting TRBD2. Germline values: CDR1 SGHRS, CDR2 YFSETQ. The V segment lost 3 bases and the J segment 6 bases; nucleotides outside the gene matches: 8. There are 15 residues in the CDR3. CDR3 sequence (DNA): TGCGCCAGCAGCTCAATAGCGGGAGTCGGTGATACGCAGTATTTT. Translating it yields CASSSIAGVGDTQYF.

The chain carries TRBV6-5 and TRBJ1-3; D gene uncertain. Trimming stripped 8 bases from V and 4 bases from J, with 12 bases between. This CDR3 is 13 amino acids long. Per the germline V gene, CDR1 is MNHEY and CDR2 is SVGAGI. This chain's CDR3 is CASRVLVGNTIYF. CDR3 DNA: TGTGCCAGCCGAGTTTTAGTCGGAAACACCATATATTTT.

This sequence joins TRBV20-1 and TRBJ2-7; D is possibly TRBD1 (5 bases). V lost 6 bases and J 3 bases, leaving 9 bases between the germline ends. The CDR3 length is 11 residues. Germline loops: CDR1 DFQATT, CDR2 SNEGSKA (reference sequence). The CDR3 protein is CSAGHGYEQYF. The CDR3 DNA follows: TGCAGTGCAGGACATGGCTACGAGCAGTACTTC.

V usage is TRBV28 and J usage is TRBJ1-6; D is ambiguous. CDR1 and CDR2 (germline): MDHEN, SYDVKM. The V end lost 5 bases, the J end lost 0 bases, and 11 bases lay between the germline ends. This CDR3 has 16 amino acids. The CDR3 sequence is CASSVPERSYNSPLHF. CDR3 bases: TGTGCCAGCAGTGTACCAGAGCGCTCCTATAATTCACCCCTCCACTTT.

The CDR3 region is CAISGSQVGQNTEAFF. The CDR3 nucleotides are TGTGCCATCAGTGGTAGTCAGGTTGGGCAGAACACTGAAGCTTTCTTT. The rearrangement uses TRBV10-3 and TRBJ1-1; D unresolved. This CDR3 has 16 residues. The V gene lost 4 bases and the J gene lost 1 base, with 16 bases spanning the gap. Germline V gene sequence: CDR1 ENHRY, CDR2 SYGVKD.

This chain connects TRBV9 to TRBJ2-5; TRBD2 aligns across 12 bases. Unmatched junction bases numbered 6, after V lost 1 base and J lost 5 bases. The CDR3 has 16 residues. Germline values: CDR1 SGDLS, CDR2 YYNGEE. The CDR3 sequence: CASSVQLAGGRETQYF. In nucleotides, the CDR3 is TGTGCCAGCAGCGTACAACTAGCGGGGGGTAGGGAGACCCAGTACTTC.

The chain combines TRBV27 with TRBJ2-1, with 9 bases lining up with TRBD2. The CDR3 is 15 amino acids. The germline V gene encodes CDR1 MNHEY and CDR2 SMNVEV (reference sequence). The ends lost 3 bases at V and 6 bases at J; junction bases unmatched: 6. CDR3: CASSFSGSGGNEQFF. Here the CDR3 DNA reads TGTGCCAGCAGTTTTAGCGGGAGCGGGGGCAATGAGCAGTTCTTC.

The chain uses TRBV9 and TRBJ2-7, with D maybe TRBD1 (6 bases). The germline V gene has CDR1 SGDLS and CDR2 YYNGEE. V was trimmed by 0 bases and J by 4 bases, leaving 11 bases between them. CDR3 size: 14 residues. Here the CDR3 DNA reads TGTGCCAGCAGCGTAGAGCAGGGGCATTACGAGCAGTACTTC. Translated: CASSVEQGHYEQYF.

The V call is TRBV2, the J call TRBJ2-7, with 11 positions matching TRBD2. The CDR3 is 14 amino acids. Germline CDR1 and CDR2: SNHLY and FYNNEI. J was trimmed by 3 bases and V by 5 bases; bases with no gene match: 3. DNA of the CDR3: TGTGCCAGCAGTTCTAGCGGGGGGCGCTACGAGCAGTACTTC. Amino acids: CASSSSGGRYEQYF. Full variable domain (remainder filled in from reference TRBV2 and TRBJ2-7): EPEVTQTPSHQVTQMGQEVILRCVPISNHLYFYWYRQILGQKVEFLVSFYNNEISEKSEIFDDQFSVERPDGSNFTLKIRSTKLEDSAMYFCASSSSGGRYEQYFGPGTRLTVT.

This clone was seen a handful of times. The chain couples TRBV12-3 or TRBV12-4 to TRBJ1-1; 8 bases fit TRBD1. CDR3 length: 13 residues. V shed 3 bases and J 6 bases; nucleotides not matched to a gene: 3. CDR3 nucleotide sequence: TGTGCCAGCAGTTTCTCGGACAGGGCTGAAGCTTTCTTT. Translating gives CASSFSDRAEAFF.

The V call is TRBV2, the J call TRBJ1-1; 7 bases line up with TRBD1. The CDR3 has 13 residues. Trimming removed 7 bases from V and 8 bases from J; junction bases left unmatched: 10. The germline V gene has CDR1 SNHLY and CDR2 FYNNEI. CDR3 nucleotide sequence: TGTGCCAGCACCAAAAGCGGGGGACAGGAAGCTTTCTTT. As protein: CASTKSGGQEAFF.